Given below is one T cell receptor (beta chain) in context. Each sample yielded at least 6 micrograms of PBMC total RNA. This record comes from a study of blood T cells in healthy people across ages. Germline-derived CDR1 and CDR2 are LGHNA and YSLEER. The CDR3 covers 16 residues. J gave up 8 bases and V 3 bases, and 12 bases lay outside the gene matches. Primed by a sample-barcoded 5' primer and a J-beta primer mix, a second PCR proceeded for 7 to 11 cycles. MiXCR, run by TCRdb on the 5' RACE reads, gives a single entry per CDR3 protein. The sample contains around 1,600,000 distinct CDR3 sequences, about 42% of which appear only once.

The chain couples TRBV4-3 to TRBJ2-1, with 8 bases fitting TRBD2. Material for sequencing was blood. The source is a young woman in good health. The CDR3 DNA is TGCGCCAGCAGCCATCGGGGGGGGAGGGCGGTTGATGAGCAGTTCTTC. Translation: CASSHRGGRAVDEQFF.